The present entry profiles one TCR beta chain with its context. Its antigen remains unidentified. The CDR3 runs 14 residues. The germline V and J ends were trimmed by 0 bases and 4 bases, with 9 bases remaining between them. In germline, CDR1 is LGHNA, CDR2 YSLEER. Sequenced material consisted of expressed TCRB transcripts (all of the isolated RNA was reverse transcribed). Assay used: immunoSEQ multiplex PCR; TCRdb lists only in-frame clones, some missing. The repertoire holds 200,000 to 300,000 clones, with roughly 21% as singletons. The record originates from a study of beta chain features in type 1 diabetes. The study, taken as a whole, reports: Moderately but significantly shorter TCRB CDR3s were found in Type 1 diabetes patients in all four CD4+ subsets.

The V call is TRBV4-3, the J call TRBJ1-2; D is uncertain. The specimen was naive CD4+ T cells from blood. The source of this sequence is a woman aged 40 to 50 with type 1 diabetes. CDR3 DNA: TGCGCCAGCAGCCAAGATAGAGGCGTCTATGGCTACACCTTC. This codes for CASSQDRGVYGYTF.